This T cell receptor (beta chain) stems from a study of CD8 T cells in Susac syndrome. Germline V gene sequence: CDR1 LNHNV, CDR2 YYDKDF (reference sequence). V was pared by 11 bases and J by 6 bases, with 14 bases between. The CDR3 spans 11 residues. RNA totalling roughly 0.45 to 1 ug underwent reverse transcription with random hexamers. A single record per CDR3 protein comes from TCRdb applying MiXCR to the immunoSEQ multiplex PCR reads. The sample comprises roughly 190,000 distinct CDR3 sequences, approximately 93% of which are singletons, and around 0.1% rests with the top ten. This receptor was identified in a human donor in good health. Input material: CD4+ T cells from PBMCs. The chain joins TRBV15 to TRBJ2-7; possibly TRBD2 for D (7 bases). CDR3: CAAGEGGEQYV. The DNA of the CDR3 is TGTGCCGCAGGGGAGGGAGGCGAGCAGTACGTC.